Reported below is one T cell receptor beta chain. Sequencing used immunoSEQ multiplex PCR; TCRdb keeps in-frame clones, though not all of them. The repertoire holds 200,000 to 300,000 clones, with 85% to 90% as singletons. Those who participated ranged in age from about 18 to 89 years and resided in under 25 US areas. The data originate from a study of blood T cell repertoires in COVID-19. Background on the study: Whether acute or convalescent, the COVID-19 samples came from the United States, Italy and Spain. PBMCs, B-cell-depleted T cells, or T cells provided the cDNA or gDNA that made up the material.

The germline CDR1 and CDR2 sequences are SQVTM and ANQGSEA. The V gene lost 5 bases and the J gene lost 4 bases, with 11 bases spanning the gap. The CDR3 is made up of 12 amino acids. The chain has TRBV29-1 and TRBJ2-5; weak D call: TRBD2 (5 bases). This TCR was recovered from a woman in her 30s with acute COVID-19. Sequenced: PBMCs or T cells enriched from blood (not recorded which). This CDR3 is CSVNEGSETQYF. The CDR3 DNA follows: TGCAGCGTTAATGAGGGATCAGAGACCCAGTACTTC.